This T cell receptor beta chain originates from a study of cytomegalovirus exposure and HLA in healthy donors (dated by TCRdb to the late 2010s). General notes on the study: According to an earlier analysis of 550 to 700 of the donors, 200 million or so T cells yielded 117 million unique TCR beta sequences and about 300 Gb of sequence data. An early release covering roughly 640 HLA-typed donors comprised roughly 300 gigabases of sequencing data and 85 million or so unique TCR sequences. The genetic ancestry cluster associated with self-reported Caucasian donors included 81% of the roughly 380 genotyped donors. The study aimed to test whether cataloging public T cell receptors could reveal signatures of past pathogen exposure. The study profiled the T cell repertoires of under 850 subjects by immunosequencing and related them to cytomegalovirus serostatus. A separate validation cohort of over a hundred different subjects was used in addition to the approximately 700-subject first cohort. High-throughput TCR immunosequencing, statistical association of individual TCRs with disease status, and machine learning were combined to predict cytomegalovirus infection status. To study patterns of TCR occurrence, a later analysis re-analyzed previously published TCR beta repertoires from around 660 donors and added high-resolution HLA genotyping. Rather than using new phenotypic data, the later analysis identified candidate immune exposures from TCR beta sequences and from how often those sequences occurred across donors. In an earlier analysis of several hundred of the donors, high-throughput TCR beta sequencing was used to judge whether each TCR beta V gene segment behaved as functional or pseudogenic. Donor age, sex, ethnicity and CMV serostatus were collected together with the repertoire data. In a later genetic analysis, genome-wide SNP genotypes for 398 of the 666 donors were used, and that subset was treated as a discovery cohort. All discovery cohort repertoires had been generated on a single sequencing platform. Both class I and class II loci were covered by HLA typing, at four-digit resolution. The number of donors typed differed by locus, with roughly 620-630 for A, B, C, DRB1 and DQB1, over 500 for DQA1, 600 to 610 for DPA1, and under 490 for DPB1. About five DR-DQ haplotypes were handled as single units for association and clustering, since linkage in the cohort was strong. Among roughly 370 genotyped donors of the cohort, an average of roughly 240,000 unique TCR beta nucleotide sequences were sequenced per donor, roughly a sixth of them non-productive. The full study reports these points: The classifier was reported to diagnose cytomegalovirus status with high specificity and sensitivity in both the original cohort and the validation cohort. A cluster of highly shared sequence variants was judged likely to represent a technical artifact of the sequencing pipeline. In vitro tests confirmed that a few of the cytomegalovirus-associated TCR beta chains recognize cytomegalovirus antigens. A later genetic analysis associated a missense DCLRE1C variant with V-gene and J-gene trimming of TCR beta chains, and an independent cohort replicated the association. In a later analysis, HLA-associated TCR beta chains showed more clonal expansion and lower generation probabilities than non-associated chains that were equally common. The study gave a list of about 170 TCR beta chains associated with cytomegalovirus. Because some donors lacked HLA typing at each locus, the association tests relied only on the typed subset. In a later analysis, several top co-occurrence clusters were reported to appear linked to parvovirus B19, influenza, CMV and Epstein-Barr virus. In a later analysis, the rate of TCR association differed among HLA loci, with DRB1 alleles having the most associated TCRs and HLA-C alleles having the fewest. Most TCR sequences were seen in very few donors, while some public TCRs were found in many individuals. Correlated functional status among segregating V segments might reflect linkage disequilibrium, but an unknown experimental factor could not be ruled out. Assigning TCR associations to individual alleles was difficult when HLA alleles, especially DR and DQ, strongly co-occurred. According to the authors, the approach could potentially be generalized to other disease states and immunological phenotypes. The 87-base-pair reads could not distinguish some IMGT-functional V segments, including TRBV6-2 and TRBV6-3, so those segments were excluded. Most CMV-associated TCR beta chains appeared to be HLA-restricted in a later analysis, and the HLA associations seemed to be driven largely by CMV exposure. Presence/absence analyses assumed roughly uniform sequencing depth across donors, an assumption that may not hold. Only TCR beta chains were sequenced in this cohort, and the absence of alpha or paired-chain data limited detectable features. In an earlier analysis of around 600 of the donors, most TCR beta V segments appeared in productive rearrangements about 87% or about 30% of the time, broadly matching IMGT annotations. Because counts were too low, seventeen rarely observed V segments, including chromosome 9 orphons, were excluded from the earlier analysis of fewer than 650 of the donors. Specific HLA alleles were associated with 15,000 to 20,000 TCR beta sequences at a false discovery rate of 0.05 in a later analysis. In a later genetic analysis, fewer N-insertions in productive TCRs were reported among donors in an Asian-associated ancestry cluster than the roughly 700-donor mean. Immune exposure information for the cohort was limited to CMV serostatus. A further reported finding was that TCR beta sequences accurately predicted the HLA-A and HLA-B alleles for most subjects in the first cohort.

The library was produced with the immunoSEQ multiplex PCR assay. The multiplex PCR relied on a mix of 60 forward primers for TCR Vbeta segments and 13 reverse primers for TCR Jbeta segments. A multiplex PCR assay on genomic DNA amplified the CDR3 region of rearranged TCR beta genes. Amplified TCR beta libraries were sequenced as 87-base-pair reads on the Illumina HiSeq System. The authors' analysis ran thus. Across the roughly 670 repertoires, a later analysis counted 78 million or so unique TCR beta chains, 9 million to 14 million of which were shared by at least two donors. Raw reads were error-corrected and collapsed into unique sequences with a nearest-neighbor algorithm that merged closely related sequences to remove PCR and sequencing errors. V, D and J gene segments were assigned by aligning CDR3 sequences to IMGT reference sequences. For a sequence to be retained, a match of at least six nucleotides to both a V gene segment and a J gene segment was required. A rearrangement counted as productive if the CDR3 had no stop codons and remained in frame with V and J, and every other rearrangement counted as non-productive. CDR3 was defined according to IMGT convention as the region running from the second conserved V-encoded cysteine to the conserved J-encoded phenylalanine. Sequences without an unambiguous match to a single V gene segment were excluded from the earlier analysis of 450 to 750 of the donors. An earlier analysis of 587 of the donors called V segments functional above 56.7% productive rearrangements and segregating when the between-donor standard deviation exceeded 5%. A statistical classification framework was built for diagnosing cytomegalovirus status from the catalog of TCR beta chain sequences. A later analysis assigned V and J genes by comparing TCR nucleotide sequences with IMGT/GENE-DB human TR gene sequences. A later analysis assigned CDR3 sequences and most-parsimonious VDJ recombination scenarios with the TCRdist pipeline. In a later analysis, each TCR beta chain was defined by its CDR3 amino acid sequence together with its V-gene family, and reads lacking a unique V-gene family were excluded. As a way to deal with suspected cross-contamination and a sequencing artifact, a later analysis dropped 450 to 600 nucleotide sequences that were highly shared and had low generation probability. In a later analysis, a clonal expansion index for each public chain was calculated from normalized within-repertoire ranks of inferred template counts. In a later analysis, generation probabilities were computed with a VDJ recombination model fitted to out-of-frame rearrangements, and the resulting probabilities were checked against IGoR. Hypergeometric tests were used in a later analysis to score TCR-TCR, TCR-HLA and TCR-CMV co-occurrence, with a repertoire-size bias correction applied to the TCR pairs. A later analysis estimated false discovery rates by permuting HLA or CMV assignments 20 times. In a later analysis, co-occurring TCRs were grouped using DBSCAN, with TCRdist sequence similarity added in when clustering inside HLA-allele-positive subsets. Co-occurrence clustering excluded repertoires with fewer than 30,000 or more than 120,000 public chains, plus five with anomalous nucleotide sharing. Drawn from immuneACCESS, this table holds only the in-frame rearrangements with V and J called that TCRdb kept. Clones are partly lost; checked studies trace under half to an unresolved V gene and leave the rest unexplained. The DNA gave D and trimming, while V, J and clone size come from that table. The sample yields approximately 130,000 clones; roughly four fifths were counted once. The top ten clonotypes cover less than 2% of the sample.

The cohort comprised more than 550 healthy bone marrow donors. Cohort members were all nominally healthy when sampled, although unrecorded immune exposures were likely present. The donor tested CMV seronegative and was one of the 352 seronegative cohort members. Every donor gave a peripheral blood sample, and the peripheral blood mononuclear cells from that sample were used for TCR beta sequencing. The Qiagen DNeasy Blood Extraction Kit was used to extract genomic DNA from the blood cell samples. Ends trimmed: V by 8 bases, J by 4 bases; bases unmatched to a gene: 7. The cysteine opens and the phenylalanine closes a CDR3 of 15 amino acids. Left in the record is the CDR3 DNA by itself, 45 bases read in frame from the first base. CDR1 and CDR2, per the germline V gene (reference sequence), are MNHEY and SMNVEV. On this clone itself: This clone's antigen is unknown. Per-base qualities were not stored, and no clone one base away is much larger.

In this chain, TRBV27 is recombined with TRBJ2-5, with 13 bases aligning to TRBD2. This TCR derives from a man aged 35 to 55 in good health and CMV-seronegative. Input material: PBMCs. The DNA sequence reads TGTGCCAGCCGACTAGCGGGGGGCTTCGGAGAGACCCAGTACTTC. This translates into CASRLAGGFGETQYF.